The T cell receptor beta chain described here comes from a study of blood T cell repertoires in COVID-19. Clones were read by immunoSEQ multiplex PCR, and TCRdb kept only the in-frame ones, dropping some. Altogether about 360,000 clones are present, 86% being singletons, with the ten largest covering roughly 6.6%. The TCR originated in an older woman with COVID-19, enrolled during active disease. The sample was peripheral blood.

CDR3 residues: CASSFGLEETQYF. The DNA for the CDR3 is TGTGCCAGCAGCTTTGGACTAGAAGAGACCCAGTACTTC. The V gene is TRBV5-4, the J gene TRBJ2-5, with TRBD2 matching over 7 bases. CDR1 and CDR2 from the germline V gene are SGHNT and YYREEE (reference sequence). This CDR3 spans 13 amino acids. With 2 bases clipped from V and 3 bases from J, the junction kept 1 base outside the gene matches.